The clone carrying this TCR beta chain was recorded a few times. Produced via immunoSEQ multiplex PCR; TCRdb's table is partial and in-frame only. The sample comprises around 64,000 clones, around nine tenths of which are singletons, and 1.3% rests with the top ten. The data are from a study of OX40 agonist ivuxolimab in advanced cancers. For the study at large: Patients were treated with intravenous ivuxolimab, dosed at 0.01 to 10 mg/kg and infused every 2 weeks.

The V gene lost 2 bases and the J gene lost 4 bases, with 15 bases spanning the gap. CDR3 length: 16 residues. Germline CDR1 SGHRS, CDR2 YFSETQ. The material was CD4+ or CD8+ T cells sorted from blood, obtained in a trial of the OX40 agonist ivuxolimab. The TCR was taken from an adult with an advanced solid tumor such as melanoma, head and neck, liver or kidney cancer. This chain connects TRBV5-1 to TRBJ2-2; TRBD2 might be the D (5 bases). In DNA form, the CDR3 reads TGCGCCAGCAGCTTAACCAAGGGAAGCGGCACCGGGGAGCTGTTTTTT. Encoded protein: CASSLTKGSGTGELFF.